This entry lists 17 T cell receptor beta chains sequenced from one sample in a study of blood T cell repertoires in COVID-19. Generated by immunoSEQ multiplex PCR, the TCRdb table keeps only in-frame clones and is missing some. Counted here are hundreds of thousands of clones, around four fifths occurring once; the ten biggest clones make up under 15%. The material sequenced was peripheral blood. All receptors come from a woman aged 55 to 70 with active or convalescent COVID-19.

Only one count was recorded for this clone. The chain has TRBV27 and TRBJ1-2; the D is unclear. The CDR3 runs to 13 residues. Germline V lookup: CDR1 MNHEY, CDR2 SMNVEV (reference sequence). V was shortened by 3 bases and J by 8 bases, with 13 bases between the two germline ends. The CDR3 DNA sequence: TGTGCCAGCAGTTTCGGAGGAATTGGGGGCTACACCTTC. Translation gives CASSFGGIGGYTF.

J is TRBJ2-1 and V is TRBV7-2; TRBD2 agrees at 9 bases. The CDR3 is made up of 15 amino acids. V lost 0 bases and J lost 6; bases outside the gene matches: 3. Germline lookup yields CDR1 SGHTA and CDR2 FQGNSA. CDR3 sequence reads: CASSLASGGLNEQFF. CDR3 nucleotide sequence: TGTGCCAGCAGCTTAGCTAGCGGGGGACTCAATGAGCAGTTCTTC.

This clone was found once. The chain joins TRBV10-1 to TRBJ2-5, with no clear D. V shed 0 bases and J shed 5 bases, with 19 bases lying between them. Germline V gene data show CDR1 as WNHNN and CDR2 as SYGVQD (reference sequence). The CDR3 covers 17 residues. As DNA, the CDR3 is TGCGCCAGCAGTGAGTCTCCCCACTATGTAATTACCGAGACCCAGTACTTC. This codes for CASSESPHYVITETQYF.

J is TRBJ1-3 and V is TRBV19; TRBD1 agrees at 8 bases. CDR3 size: 15 residues. V lost 6 bases, J lost 4 bases, and 8 bases stayed unmatched. The germline V gene has CDR1 LNHDA and CDR2 SQIVND (reference sequence). The CDR3 loop is CASSEDRVVGNTIYF. The CDR3 DNA reads as TGTGCCAGTAGCGAGGACAGGGTCGTCGGAAACACCATATATTTT. The whole variable domain, remainder taken from reference TRBV19 and TRBJ1-3, is DGGITQSPKYLFRKEGQNVTLSCEQNLNHDAMYWYRQDPGQGLRLIYYSQIVNDFQKGDIAEGYSVSREKKESFPLTVTSAQKNPTAFYLCASSEDRVVGNTIYFGEGSWLTVV.

CDR3 region: CASSPEVRGPLHF. The CDR3, as DNA: TGTGCCAGCTCACCAGAAGTGCGAGGCCCCCTCCACTTT. The chain links TRBV18 to TRBJ1-6; D unresolved. The CDR3 spans 13 residues. Germline CDR1 KGHSH, CDR2 LQKENI. V lost 2 bases to trimming and J lost 13 bases, with 12 bases between them. The full variable domain, in which reference TRBV18 and TRBJ1-6 provide the parts outside the CDR3, is NAGVMQNPRHLVRRRGQEARLRCSPMKGHSHVYWYRQLPEEGLKFMVYLQKENIIDESGMPKERFSAEFPKEGPSILRIQQVVRGDSAAYFCASSPEVRGPLHFGNGTRLTVT.

This rearrangement joins TRBV6-6 to TRBJ1-2; TRBD1 aligns across 9 bases. Germline assignment: CDR1 MNHNY and CDR2 SVGAGI (reference sequence). The V gene end was trimmed by 5 bases and the J gene end by 4 bases; junction bases not matched to a gene: 5. The CDR3 runs 14 residues. The CDR3 reads CASSGTGGLYGYTF. CDR3 nucleotides: TGTGCCAGCAGTGGAACAGGGGGCCTCTATGGCTACACCTTC.

The rearrangement uses TRBV19 and TRBJ1-4, with TRBD1 matching 9 bases. Losses at the gene ends were 6 bases for V and 7 bases for J; bases not matched to a gene: 9. The CDR3 contains 15 residues. Germline loops: CDR1 LNHDA, CDR2 SQIVND (reference sequence). The CDR3 protein is CASRLFGTGTEKLFF. CDR3 bases: TGTGCCAGTAGGCTCTTCGGGACAGGGACTGAAAAACTGTTTTTT.

The rearrangement links TRBV6-5 to TRBJ2-2; perhaps TRBD1 as D (5 bases). V was pared by 10 bases and J by 0 bases, with 12 bases between. The CDR3 loop spans 14 amino acids. Germline V gives CDR1 MNHEY, CDR2 SVGAGI. In DNA form, the CDR3 reads TGTGCCACAATGGCCAGGGCGAACACCGGGGAGCTGTTTTTT. This codes for CATMARANTGELFF.

The chain employs TRBV21-1 and TRBJ1-6; the D call TRBD1 from the table was never checked on the DNA. TRBV21-1 corresponds to a pseudogene. CDR3 length equals 15 residues. CDR3 amino acids: CASSKATQALEPLHF. Written as DNA, the CDR3 is TGTGCCAGCAGCAAAGCAACACAGGCCCTTGAACCCCTCCACTTT.

This chain connects TRBV30 to TRBJ2-1, with D possibly being TRBD2 (6 bases). CDR1 and CDR2 (germline): GTSNPN, SVGIG (reference sequence). The CDR3 is made up of 15 amino acids. Deletions cut 2 bases from V and 7 bases from J, with 18 bases between. CDR3 sequence reads: CAWSNGLPGENEQFF. Here the CDR3 DNA reads TGTGCCTGGAGTAACGGGCTCCCGGGGGAGAATGAGCAGTTCTTC.

The J gene is TRBJ1-1, the V gene TRBV5-1; 8 positions agree with TRBD1. Trimming cost V 0 bases and J 7 bases; bases outside gene matches: 8. Germline V gene sequence: CDR1 SGHRS, CDR2 YFSETQ. The CDR3 spans 15 residues. The CDR3 region is CASSLGGTGDYEAFF. The DNA for the CDR3 is TGCGCCAGCAGCTTGGGGGGGACAGGAGACTATGAAGCTTTCTTT.

This clone turned up a few times. V is TRBV5-1 and J is TRBJ1-4; 8 nucleotides match TRBD1. With 0 bases clipped from V and 8 bases from J, the junction kept 3 bases outside the gene matches. The CDR3 loop spans 14 amino acids. CDR1 SGHRS and CDR2 YFSETQ come from the germline V gene. CDR3 sequence (DNA): TGCGCCAGCAGCTTGGGGACAGGGCGGGAAAAACTGTTTTTT. Amino acid sequence: CASSLGTGREKLFF.

A single count supports this clone. J is TRBJ1-4 and V is TRBV5-4; D is unclear. Germline lookup yields CDR1 SGHNT and CDR2 YYREEE (reference sequence). The V gene lost 2 bases and the J gene lost 5 bases, with 13 bases spanning the gap. The CDR3 loop spans 15 amino acids. CDR3 in DNA: TGTGCCAGCAGCTTCGCTGGAGTTGGCAATGAAAAACTGTTTTTT. Its protein is CASSFAGVGNEKLFF.

This chain links TRBV19 with TRBJ2-1; D might be TRBD1 (8 bases). Trimming cost V 3 bases and J 5 bases, with 26 bases left between them. Germline assignment: CDR1 LNHDA and CDR2 SQIVND (reference sequence). The CDR3 extends over 19 amino acids. The CDR3 coding sequence is TGTGCCAGTAGTATCCAAACAGGGGGGGCGGGGACCCTCAACAATGAGCAGTTCTTC. Translation: CASSIQTGGAGTLNNEQFF.

This chain connects TRBV14 to TRBJ2-5; D is ambiguous. The V gene lost 1 base and the J gene lost 5 bases, with 8 bases spanning the gap. Per the germline V gene, CDR1 is SGHDN and CDR2 is FVKESK. The CDR3 loop spans 13 amino acids. The CDR3 nucleotides are TGTGCCAGCAGCCAAGCGGGTAGGGAGACCCAGTACTTC. Protein product: CASSQAGRETQYF. Full variable domain (outside the CDR3, taken from reference TRBV14 and TRBJ2-5): EAGVTQFPSHSVIEKGQTVTLRCDPISGHDNLYWYRRVMGKEIKFLLHFVKESKQDESGMPNNRFLAERTGGTYSTLKVQPAELEDSGVYFCASSQAGRETQYFGPGTRLLVL.

The chain joins TRBV30 to TRBJ1-1; D is unresolved. From germline, CDR1 is GTSNPN and CDR2 SVGIG (reference sequence). Trimming removed 1 base from V and 0 bases from J, with 9 bases in between. This CDR3 contains 14 residues. Here the CDR3 DNA reads TGTGCCTGGAGTGGAACGCTAATGAACACTGAAGCTTTCTTT. The encoded protein is CAWSGTLMNTEAFF.

This clone was observed a few times. The V call is TRBV3-1 (or the pseudogene TRBV3-2), the J call TRBJ2-5; D perhaps matches TRBD2 (5 bases). This CDR3 spans 15 amino acids. Germline CDR1 reads LGHDT; CDR2 reads YNNKEL (reference sequence). The germline V and J ends were trimmed by 4 bases and 3 bases, with 15 bases remaining between them. CDR3 in amino acids: CASSLRGRVKETQYF. CDR3 nucleotides: TGTGCCAGCAGCCTCCGCGGGCGGGTTAAAGAGACCCAGTACTTC.